Listed below are T cell receptor beta chains from one sample, sequenced in a study of regulatory T cells in long-lasting Graves disease. TCRdb re-called the multiplex PCR reads with MiXCR, one entry per CDR3 protein. This table holds 450,000 to 650,000 distinct CDR3 sequences, about 16% found once. Another study also made use of these data, one on T cells in Graves' hyperthyroidism and ophthalmopathy.

Sequences were derived from peripheral blood mononuclear cells (PBMCs), sampled at new diagnosis, from a patient treated with antithyroid drugs. Receptors were obtained from a woman aged 40-65 years with Graves disease. Both conserved end residues are part of each CDR3. Each record gives: CDR3 DNA, CDR3 protein, V gene, J gene, D gene, clone size. D genes are given only for firm matches. Expanded clones are given a class, and other clones once, few, many or no size at all.

cdr3_nt: TGTGCCAGTAGTACTTACTGGGGGTCAGGGTGGGCGACTAATGAAAAACTGTTTTTT
cdr3_aa: CASSTYWGSGWATNEKLFF
v_call: TRBV19
j_call: TRBJ1-4
d_call: .
clone_size: few

cdr3_nt: TGCAGTGCCCTTCGGACGGACTCCTACGAGCAGTACTTC
cdr3_aa: CSALRTDSYEQYF
v_call: TRBV20-1
j_call: TRBJ2-7
d_call: .
clone_size: few

cdr3_nt: TGTGCCAGCTCCCCCCGGGGGGATGAGCAGTTCTTC
cdr3_aa: CASSPRGDEQFF
v_call: TRBV18
j_call: TRBJ2-1
d_call: TRBD2
clone_size: many

cdr3_nt: TGCGCCAGCAGCTTCGAGGCTCGGGCGATAAGCACCGGGGAGCTGTTTTTT
cdr3_aa: CASSFEARAISTGELFF
v_call: TRBV5-1
j_call: TRBJ2-2
d_call: .
clone_size: .

cdr3_nt: TGTGCCAGCAGCCAACAGGCAGGGGGCTCCTACGAGCAGTACTTC
cdr3_aa: CASSQQAGGSYEQYF
v_call: TRBV3-1
j_call: TRBJ2-7
d_call: TRBD1
clone_size: many

cdr3_nt: TGCGCCAGCGGACGGGGGGGGTTATACAATGAGCAGTTCTTC
cdr3_aa: CASGRGGLYNEQFF
v_call: TRBV5-1
j_call: TRBJ2-1
d_call: TRBD2
clone_size: many

cdr3_nt: TGTGCCATCAGTGAGTCGACTCTACAGCTCCAAGAGACCCAGTACTTC
cdr3_aa: CAISESTLQLQETQYF
v_call: TRBV10-3
j_call: TRBJ2-5
d_call: .
clone_size: many

cdr3_nt: TGTGCCAGCAGTTTCTCCCACGGTTCATCCTACGAGCAGTACTTC
cdr3_aa: CASSFSHGSSYEQYF
v_call: TRBV12-3/TRBV12-4
j_call: TRBJ2-7
d_call: .
clone_size: .

cdr3_nt: TGTGCCACCTACTTGAAACGTCCGGGACGAAAACACGAGCAGTACTTC
cdr3_aa: CATYLKRPGRKHEQYF
v_call: TRBV27
j_call: TRBJ2-7
d_call: .
clone_size: many

cdr3_nt: TGCGCCAGCAGCTATGGACAGGGCAATAACTATGGCTACACCTTC
cdr3_aa: CASSYGQGNNYGYTF
v_call: TRBV5-1
j_call: TRBJ1-2
d_call: TRBD1
clone_size: .

cdr3_nt: TGTGCCAGCAGCCAAGGGACAGGGTCGAAAACTTCTAAGTACTTC
cdr3_aa: CASSQGTGSKTSKYF
v_call: TRBV27
j_call: TRBJ2-7
d_call: TRBD1
clone_size: many

cdr3_nt: TGTGCCAGTAGATACAGGGGATCCAATGAGCAGTTCTTC
cdr3_aa: CASRYRGSNEQFF
v_call: TRBV19
j_call: TRBJ2-1
d_call: TRBD1
clone_size: .

cdr3_nt: TGCGCCAGCAGTGATGGGGGGGCCGACCAAGAGACCCAGTACTTC
cdr3_aa: CASSDGGADQETQYF
v_call: TRBV6-1
j_call: TRBJ2-5
d_call: .
clone_size: .

cdr3_nt: TGTGCCAGCAGTTTAGGGCAAACCTCCTACAATGAGCAGTTCTTC
cdr3_aa: CASSLGQTSYNEQFF
v_call: TRBV5-1
j_call: TRBJ2-1
d_call: .
clone_size: many

cdr3_nt: TGTGCCAGCAGTTTACTCATCGATAGCACAGATACGCAGTATTTT
cdr3_aa: CASSLLIDSTDTQYF
v_call: TRBV27
j_call: TRBJ2-3
d_call: .
clone_size: many

cdr3_nt: TGTGCCAGCGGAAGATGGACAGGGGAAAATGAAAAACTGTTTTTT
cdr3_aa: CASGRWTGENEKLFF
v_call: TRBV27
j_call: TRBJ1-4
d_call: TRBD1
clone_size: .

cdr3_nt: TGTGCCAGTAGTATACCGGGGGGGACAAGCACAGATACGCAGTATTTT
cdr3_aa: CASSIPGGTSTDTQYF
v_call: TRBV19
j_call: TRBJ2-3
d_call: TRBD2
clone_size: .

cdr3_nt: TGCGCCAGCAGCGAAACGGGACGGGGCAATCAGCCCCAGCATTTT
cdr3_aa: CASSETGRGNQPQHF
v_call: TRBV5-1
j_call: TRBJ1-5
d_call: .
clone_size: many

cdr3_nt: TGCAGTGCTAGAGAAGGAACAGTGAACACTGAAGCTTTCTTT
cdr3_aa: CSAREGTVNTEAFF
v_call: TRBV20-1
j_call: TRBJ1-1
d_call: .
clone_size: .

cdr3_nt: TGCAGCGTGATTCCGGGGGGTCGGGTGGATACGCAGTATTTT
cdr3_aa: CSVIPGGRVDTQYF
v_call: TRBV29-1
j_call: TRBJ2-3
d_call: TRBD2
clone_size: .

cdr3_nt: TGTGCCAGCAGCTTACGTAGCGGGGGGCACACAGATACGCAGTATTTT
cdr3_aa: CASSLRSGGHTDTQYF
v_call: TRBV11-2
j_call: TRBJ2-3
d_call: TRBD2
clone_size: .

cdr3_nt: TGTGCCAGCTCCCCAGGGACAACTAATGAAAAACTGTTTTTT
cdr3_aa: CASSPGTTNEKLFF
v_call: TRBV12-3/TRBV12-4
j_call: TRBJ1-4
d_call: .
clone_size: many

cdr3_nt: TGTGCCAGCAAACGGTTAGGGGCAGAAAACACCATATATTTT
cdr3_aa: CASKRLGAENTIYF
v_call: TRBV6-1
j_call: TRBJ1-3
d_call: .
clone_size: many

cdr3_nt: TGTGCCAGCAGTCTAGTCGTCGCCGCTACCCCAGGGTCCGGGGAGCTGTTTTTT
cdr3_aa: CASSLVVAATPGSGELFF
v_call: TRBV28
j_call: TRBJ2-2
d_call: .
clone_size: many

cdr3_nt: TGTGCCACCAGTGATGGGACCTACACCGGGGAGCTGTTTTTT
cdr3_aa: CATSDGTYTGELFF
v_call: TRBV24-1
j_call: TRBJ2-2
d_call: .
clone_size: many